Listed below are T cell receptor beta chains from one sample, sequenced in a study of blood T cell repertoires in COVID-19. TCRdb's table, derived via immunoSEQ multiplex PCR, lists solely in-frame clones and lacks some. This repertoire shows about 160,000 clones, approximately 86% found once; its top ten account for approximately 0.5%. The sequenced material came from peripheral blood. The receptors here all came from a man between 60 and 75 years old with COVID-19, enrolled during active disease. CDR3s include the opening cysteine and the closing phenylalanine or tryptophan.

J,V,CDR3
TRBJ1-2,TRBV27,CASGGVGGYTF
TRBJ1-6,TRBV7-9,CASSLGGLSSPLHF
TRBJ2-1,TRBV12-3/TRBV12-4,CASSSGGAREQFF
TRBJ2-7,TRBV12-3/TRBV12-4,CASSLRGGYEQYF
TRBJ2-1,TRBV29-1,CSVEGRGAYNEQFF
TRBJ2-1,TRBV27,CASRRAGTGIYNEQFF
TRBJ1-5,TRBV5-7,CASSGTRDRGSQPQHF
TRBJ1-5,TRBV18,CASSPSPNQPQHF
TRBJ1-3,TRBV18,CASSHGTGSSGNTIYF
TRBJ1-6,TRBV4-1,CASSRQGEDNSPLHF
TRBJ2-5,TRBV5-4,CASSLSRGGTGGQETQYF
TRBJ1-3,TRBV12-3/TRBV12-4,CAIRLSPGNTIYF
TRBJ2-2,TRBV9,CASSADGRLNTGELFF
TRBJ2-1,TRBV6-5,CASSSGTSGRREQFF
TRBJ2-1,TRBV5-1,CASSTQTSSNEQFF
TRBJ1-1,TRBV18,CASSLGEANTEAFF
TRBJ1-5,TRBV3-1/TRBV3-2,CASSQSDRSQPQHF
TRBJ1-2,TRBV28,CASKEAGTGGYDGYTF
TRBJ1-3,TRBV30,CAWSTAKFSSGNTIYF
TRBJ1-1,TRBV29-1,CSVELTDWTGSRRSGTEAFF
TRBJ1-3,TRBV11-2,CASSLRQNPSGNTIYF
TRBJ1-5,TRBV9,CASSLGTGNQPQHF
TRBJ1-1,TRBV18,CASSPKAGTGISFGTEAFF
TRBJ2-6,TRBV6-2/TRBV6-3,CASSRTSGANVLTF
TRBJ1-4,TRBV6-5,CASKYRGGEKLFF
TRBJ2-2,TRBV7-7,CASSLASVGVAGELFF